Listed below are T cell receptor beta chains from one sample, sequenced in a study of T-cell reconstitution after alpha-beta-depleted transplantation in children. TCRdb passed the PCR reads through MiXCR, listing each CDR3 protein once. The repertoire holds hundreds of thousands of distinct CDR3 sequences, with about a tenth as singletons. The material sequenced was PBMCs from the stem cell graft donor, taken from the stem cell graft. These receptors were taken from a human donor who donated a stem cell graft to a child with SCID. The conserved cysteine and the conserved F or W are not part of the CDR3 here. Each record gives: V gene, clone size, CDR3 protein. Not every row has a clone size; where given, it reads once, few, many or a size class.

v_call: TRBV20-1; clone_size: few; cdr3_aa: SARDFAGAKNSPLH
v_call: TRBV10-3; clone_size: many; cdr3_aa: AISDSYEQY
v_call: TRBV2; clone_size: few; cdr3_aa: ASSEEGRSDGYT
v_call: TRBV5-6; clone_size: many; cdr3_aa: ASSLLTGELF
v_call: TRBV18; clone_size: NA; cdr3_aa: ASTNREGYEQY
v_call: TRBV12-3/TRBV12-4; clone_size: few; cdr3_aa: ASSANLLAGGNEQY
v_call: TRBV15; clone_size: few; cdr3_aa: ATSRDNRGGNEQF
v_call: TRBV20-1; clone_size: NA; cdr3_aa: SARDIQGARYEQY
v_call: TRBV7-2; clone_size: many; cdr3_aa: ASSLRGISSYEQY
v_call: TRBV11-1; clone_size: few; cdr3_aa: ASSLGDRAALPAQETQY
v_call: TRBV14; clone_size: NA; cdr3_aa: ASSQDLVGNTIY
v_call: TRBV14; clone_size: many; cdr3_aa: ASSPGQGFSAQY
v_call: TRBV15; clone_size: NA; cdr3_aa: ATSRDRINSPLH
v_call: TRBV6-1; clone_size: many; cdr3_aa: ASTLPVRGNQPQH
v_call: TRBV12-3/TRBV12-4; clone_size: NA; cdr3_aa: ASSLIAAGELF
v_call: TRBV20-1; clone_size: few; cdr3_aa: MKAGTPYDSGNTIY
v_call: TRBV9; clone_size: many; cdr3_aa: ASSAGTEVSYEQY
v_call: TRBV6-5; clone_size: few; cdr3_aa: ASRRWGQKLF
v_call: TRBV20-1; clone_size: NA; cdr3_aa: SARGGTSLLGNEQF
v_call: TRBV5-1; clone_size: NA; cdr3_aa: ASSLTPGQGVVYEQY
v_call: TRBV12-3/TRBV12-4; clone_size: many; cdr3_aa: ASSLPGAGTEAF
v_call: TRBV29-1; clone_size: few; cdr3_aa: SVGGTRQGYEQY
v_call: TRBV5-1; clone_size: few; cdr3_aa: ASSLVLQETQY
v_call: TRBV20-1; clone_size: few; cdr3_aa: SAQLAGAQETQY
v_call: TRBV5-1; clone_size: many; cdr3_aa: ASSPETKDRMNTGELF
v_call: TRBV5-1; clone_size: NA; cdr3_aa: ASSPGLAGGHNEQF
v_call: TRBV12-3/TRBV12-4; clone_size: NA; cdr3_aa: ASRQNGNTIY
v_call: TRBV12-3/TRBV12-4; clone_size: many; cdr3_aa: ASRRGLSGNTIY
v_call: TRBV15; clone_size: NA; cdr3_aa: ATRRDRSLIYGYT
v_call: TRBV7-9; clone_size: few; cdr3_aa: ASSLDREFPYGYT
v_call: TRBV20-1; clone_size: NA; cdr3_aa: SARERTGGGGYT
v_call: TRBV9; clone_size: NA; cdr3_aa: ASSVDPAPISPLH
v_call: TRBV29-1; clone_size: many; cdr3_aa: SVGETGWAEAF
v_call: TRBV19; clone_size: few; cdr3_aa: ASSIDDYGRSNTGELF
v_call: TRBV3-1; clone_size: many; cdr3_aa: ASSQGAGTSNQPQH
v_call: TRBV5-1; clone_size: few; cdr3_aa: ASSLQEVNSPLH
v_call: TRBV15; clone_size: few; cdr3_aa: ATSKDRVNTEAF
v_call: TRBV27; clone_size: few; cdr3_aa: ASTEGETQY
v_call: TRBV20-1; clone_size: NA; cdr3_aa: SARGSGGAEQY
v_call: TRBV7-2; clone_size: NA; cdr3_aa: ASSRPGQLSTDTQY
v_call: TRBV12-3/TRBV12-4; clone_size: NA; cdr3_aa: AGDSRDSGELF
v_call: TRBV7-7; clone_size: few; cdr3_aa: ASSVRTWDEQF
v_call: TRBV12-3/TRBV12-4; clone_size: NA; cdr3_aa: ASSPGTPSTGELF